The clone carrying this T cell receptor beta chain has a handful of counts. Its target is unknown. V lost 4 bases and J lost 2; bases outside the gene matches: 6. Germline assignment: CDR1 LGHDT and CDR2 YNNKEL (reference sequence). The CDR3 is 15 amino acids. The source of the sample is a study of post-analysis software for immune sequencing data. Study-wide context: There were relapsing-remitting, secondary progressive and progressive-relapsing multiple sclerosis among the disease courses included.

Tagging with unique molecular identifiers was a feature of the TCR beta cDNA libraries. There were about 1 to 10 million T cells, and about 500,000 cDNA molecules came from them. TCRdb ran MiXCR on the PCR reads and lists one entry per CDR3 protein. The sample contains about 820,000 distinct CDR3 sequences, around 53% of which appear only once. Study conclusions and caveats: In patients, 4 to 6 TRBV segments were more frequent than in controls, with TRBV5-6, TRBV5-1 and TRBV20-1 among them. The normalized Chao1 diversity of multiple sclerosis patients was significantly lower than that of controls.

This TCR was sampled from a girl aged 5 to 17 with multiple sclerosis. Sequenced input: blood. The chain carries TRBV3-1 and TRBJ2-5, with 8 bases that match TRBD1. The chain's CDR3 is CASSPPTGVQETQYF. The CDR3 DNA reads TGTGCCAGCAGCCCCCCGACAGGGGTGCAAGAGACCCAGTACTTC.